The present entry profiles one T cell receptor (beta chain) with its context. These data come from a study of radiation and T cells in renal cell carcinoma. Time point here: blood 4 weeks post-SBRT, at nephrectomy. Specified treatment: 15 Gy SBRT to primary tumor, nephrectomy 4 weeks later. Nephrectomy followed 15 Gy stereotactic body radiation by 4 weeks. Serial blood draws occurred at baseline and 2 and 4 weeks post-SBRT. Profiling relied on immunoSEQ multiplex PCR, and the TCRdb table lists in-frame clones only, not all of them. Of around 170,000 clones listed, about 87% were seen once; the top ten hold 11%. The V gene's germline CDR1 is SGHRS and CDR2 YFSETQ. V lost 3 bases to trimming and J lost 2 bases, with 14 bases between them. The length of the CDR3 is 15 residues.

This clonotype was obtained from a woman between 50 and 59 years old with renal cell carcinoma. Specimen: blood, collected from a patient whose treatment included radiotherapy and nephrectomy. The chain joins TRBV5-1 to TRBJ1-2, with unresolved D. The CDR3 DNA follows: TGCGCCAGCAGCTCGGGCAAGGACGGCAACTATGGCTACACCTTC. Protein product: CASSSGKDGNYGYTF.